This TCR beta chain was obtained from a study of T cell changes during pregnancy in multiple sclerosis. Only in-frame clones appear in the TCRdb table, and some are missing; sequencing was by immunoSEQ multiplex PCR. The profile shows about 99,000 clones, almost 95% of them singletons. This clone was counted only a few times. CDR1 is MNHNS, CDR2 SASEGT, per germline. CDR3 length: 15 amino acids. Trimming cost V 8 bases and J 4 bases; bases outside gene matches: 8. The gene calls are TRBV6-1 and TRBJ2-2; 9 bases are shared with TRBD2. This material consisted of peripheral blood, taken after pregnancy. The origin of this receptor is a female donor with multiple sclerosis, enrolled in a pregnancy study. The CDR3 DNA reads TGTGCCAGCGAGGTAGCGGGAGACGGCACCGGGGAGCTGTTTTTT. Protein product: CASEVAGDGTGELFF.